Listed below are T cell receptor beta chains from one sample, sequenced in a study of T-cell reconstitution after alpha-beta-depleted transplantation in children. TCRdb reanalysed the PCR reads using MiXCR and keeps one entry per CDR3 protein. The table shows under 450,000 distinct CDR3 sequences, with around 16% occurring only once. The sequencing here drew on PBMCs, mostly from graft donor cells, taken 360 days after TCRalphabeta/CD19-depleted stem cell transplant. The receptors were gathered from a boy in the first two years of life who had a stem cell transplant for Wiskott-Aldrich syndrome, so the T cells may come from the graft donor. CDR3s include the opening cysteine and the closing phenylalanine or tryptophan. A D gene is named only where the DNA matches it firmly. Not all rows give a size; the values are once, few, many and, for expanded clones, a class.

clone_size,d_call,v_call,j_call,cdr3_nt,cdr3_aa
NA,NA,TRBV6-2/TRBV6-3,TRBJ2-4,TGTGCCAGCACCCCGAAGGGGCGCCATGCGGCCACCAAAAACATTCAGTACTTC,CASTPKGRHAATKNIQYF
NA,TRBD2,TRBV6-4,TRBJ2-3,TGTGCCAGCAGTGCCGCTAGCGGGGGCGGGACAGATACGCAGTATTTT,CASSAASGGGTDTQYF
NA,TRBD1,TRBV11-2,TRBJ2-7,TGTGCCAGCAGCACACGAGGAGGCGAACAGGGGTATCGGCTGAGGGAGCAGTACTTC,CASSTRGGEQGYRLREQYF
NA,TRBD2,TRBV12-3/TRBV12-4,TRBJ2-2,TGTACCTTCAGTTTCGGAGGGTATCGGGGGGGGCCGATAACCGGGGAGCTGTTTTTT,CTFSFGGYRGGPITGELFF
once,NA,TRBV7-9,TRBJ2-5,TGTGCCAGCAGCTTAGCGGGAGGCTCCCCGGAGACCCAGTACTTC,CASSLAGGSPETQYF
few,NA,TRBV24-1,TRBJ2-1,TGTGCCACCAGTGATTCCCGAGACAGGGCGGGAAATGAGCAGTTCTTC,CATSDSRDRAGNEQFF
NA,TRBD2,TRBV7-2,TRBJ2-5,TGTGCCAGCAGCCCCCGTAGGGGCCTAGCGGGGCAAGAGACCCAGTACTTC,CASSPRRGLAGQETQYF
NA,NA,TRBV7-9,TRBJ1-1,TGTGCCAGCAGCTCGAGTACTAACACTGAAGCTTTCTTT,CASSSSTNTEAFF
NA,TRBD2,TRBV6-2/TRBV6-3,TRBJ2-1,TGTGCCAGCAGTTCCGGGACTAACAATGAGCAGTTCTTC,CASSSGTNNEQFF
few,NA,TRBV20-1,TRBJ2-2,TGCAGTGCTGGAAACCTAGGGGCTACCGGGGAGCTGTTTTTT,CSAGNLGATGELFF
few,NA,TRBV14,TRBJ2-6,TGTGCCAGCAGCCAAGATCCTCGGAGGATAACCTCTGGGGCCAACGTCCTGACTTTC,CASSQDPRRITSGANVLTF
few,TRBD2,TRBV18,TRBJ2-3,TGTGCCAGCTCACCCCTGCGTAGCGGGCCCGTGGTCACAGATACGCAGTATTTT,CASSPLRSGPVVTDTQYF
few,NA,TRBV2,TRBJ2-4,TGTGCCAGCAGTGTTCCTGACAAGTCTCTAGCCAAAAACATTCAGTACTTC,CASSVPDKSLAKNIQYF
NA,TRBD2,TRBV28,TRBJ2-7,TGTGCCAGCAGTTCTAGCGGGGATAGCTCCTACGAGCAGTACTTC,CASSSSGDSSYEQYF
once,TRBD1,TRBV4-1,TRBJ2-7,TGCGCCAGCAGCCTCCCAAGTGGTCCTATCGGGACAGGTGACTTCAGGCAGTACTTC,CASSLPSGPIGTGDFRQYF
NA,NA,TRBV11-2,TRBJ2-7,TGTGCCAGCAGCACGATCCGGGACTCTGGATTCTACGAGCAGTACTTC,CASSTIRDSGFYEQYF
NA,NA,TRBV5-1,TRBJ2-1,TGCGCCAGCAGCTTGGCCCCTCGGACCGCTACAAATGAGCAGTTCTTC,CASSLAPRTATNEQFF
few,NA,TRBV29-1,TRBJ2-3,TGCAGCGTCGGCCACCACACAGATACGCAGTATTTT,CSVGHHTDTQYF
once,NA,TRBV4-1,TRBJ2-3,TGCGCCAGCAGCCCCGGGACGGGTAGAGATACGCAGTATTTT,CASSPGTGRDTQYF
many,TRBD1,TRBV10-3,TRBJ1-2,TGTGCCATCAGTGAAACCGGGGACAGGGGGAATGGCTACACCTTC,CAISETGDRGNGYTF
NA,NA,TRBV7-9,TRBJ2-3,TGTGCCAGCAGCTTAATCCAGGGCCTCACAGATACGCAGTATTTT,CASSLIQGLTDTQYF
NA,NA,TRBV10-3,TRBJ2-7,TGTGCCATCAGTGAAGCCCAGGGGACGAGCGAGCAGTACTTC,CAISEAQGTSEQYF
few,NA,TRBV18,TRBJ2-5,TGTGCCAGCTCACTTTTCGCGGTCACTCAAGAGACCCAGTACTTC,CASSLFAVTQETQYF
NA,NA,TRBV5-1,TRBJ1-1,TGCGCCAGCAGCTTGGTAATTTCCGGGATTGGGGCTGAAGCTTTCTTT,CASSLVISGIGAEAFF
NA,TRBD2,TRBV12-3/TRBV12-4,TRBJ2-3,TGTGCCAGCAGGCCCTCGGGACTAGAGGCAGATACGCAGTATTTT,CASRPSGLEADTQYF
few,NA,TRBV4-2,TRBJ1-1,TGTGCCAGCAGCCAGGAGCAGGGGAACACTGAAGCTTTCTTT,CASSQEQGNTEAFF
few,TRBD1,TRBV13,TRBJ2-5,TGTGCCAGCAGCTCCGATAGCTTGACAGGGGAAGAGACCCAGTACTTC,CASSSDSLTGEETQYF
few,TRBD2,TRBV6-1,TRBJ2-7,TGTGCCACCTCGACGGGACTACTCTCGGAGCAGTACTTC,CATSTGLLSEQYF
few,NA,TRBV5-1,TRBJ1-6,TGCGCCAGCAGCCCCATGGGCAGGGGTATGAATTCACCCCTCCACTTT,CASSPMGRGMNSPLHF
NA,NA,TRBV12-3/TRBV12-4,TRBJ1-1,TGTGCCAGCAGCTCCTACAGGGAGGACACTGAAGCTTTCTTT,CASSSYREDTEAFF
NA,NA,TRBV10-3,TRBJ2-6,TGTGCCATCAGTGAGTTTGCCTCTGGGGCCAACGTCCTGACTTTC,CAISEFASGANVLTF